This entry lists 20 T cell receptor beta chains sequenced from one sample in a study of T cell changes during pregnancy in multiple sclerosis. Some clones are missing from TCRdb's copy, which holds only in-frame ones; the method was immunoSEQ multiplex PCR. Of about 57,000 clones in the sample, about 89% were seen once. The sample in question was peripheral blood, obtained after pregnancy. The receptors derive from a female donor with multiple sclerosis, enrolled in a pregnancy study.

The CDR3 coding sequence is TGTGCCAGCAGCTCCAGGGGTTTGGTCACGGATACGCAGTATTTT. Its protein product is CASSSRGLVTDTQYF. This chain joins TRBV7-3 and TRBJ2-3; a weak D match, TRBD1 (6 bases). The CDR3 length is 15 residues. The germline gives CDR1 SGHTA, CDR2 FQGTGA. The V and J ends lost 4 bases and 6 bases respectively, with 17 bases between them.

The rearrangement joins TRBV9 to TRBJ1-1, with D perhaps matching TRBD1 (6 bases). The V gene lost 1 base and the J gene lost 0 bases, with 10 bases spanning the gap. CDR1 is SGDLS and CDR2 is YYNGEE in the germline V gene. The CDR3 is made up of 15 amino acids. CDR3 in amino acids: CASSVMGHMNTEAFF. The CDR3 DNA reads TGTGCCAGCAGCGTAATGGGACATATGAACACTGAAGCTTTCTTT.

This sequence joins TRBV7-3 and TRBJ1-2, with 7 bases aligning to TRBD1. V lost 7 bases to trimming and J lost 5 bases; unmatched junction nucleotides: 4. CDR1 and CDR2 from the germline V gene are SGHTA and FQGTGA. The CDR3 length is 12 residues. CDR3 bases: TGTGCCAGCACCCGACAGGGATATGGCTACACCTTC. Translated, it gives CASTRQGYGYTF.

V is TRBV27 and J is TRBJ1-1; 8 bases match TRBD1. The CDR3 sequence is 12 residues long. Germline V gene data show CDR1 as MNHEY and CDR2 as SMNVEV (reference sequence). V shed 8 bases, J shed 11 bases, and the junction held 10 bases outside the gene matches. For the CDR3, the DNA is TGTGCCAGCGCTTCAAGGACAGGGCAGGCTTTCTTT. Its translation: CASASRTGQAFF.

J is TRBJ2-6 and V is TRBV2, with a weak D call TRBD1 (6 bases). V shed 8 bases and J shed 2 bases, with 10 bases lying between them. Per the germline V gene, CDR1 is SNHLY and CDR2 is FYNNEI. The CDR3 runs 14 residues. The CDR3 DNA is TGTGCCAGCTACAGGGCCCCTGGGGCCAACGTCCTGACTTTC. Protein sequence: CASYRAPGANVLTF. Full variable domain (missing parts from reference TRBV2 and TRBJ2-6): EPEVTQTPSHQVTQMGQEVILRCVPISNHLYFYWYRQILGQKVEFLVSFYNNEISEKSEIFDDQFSVERPDGSNFTLKIRSTKLEDSAMYFCASYRAPGANVLTFGAGSRLTVL.

The chain carries TRBV2 and TRBJ1-6; TRBD1 might be the D (6 bases). CDR1 is SNHLY and CDR2 is FYNNEI in the germline V gene. The CDR3 consists of 17 residues. The V and J ends lost 8 bases and 3 bases respectively, with 20 bases between them. The CDR3 coding sequence is TGTGCCAGCTATACCTACATCGACAGGTTCTATAATTCACCCCTCCACTTT. Amino acids: CASYTYIDRFYNSPLHF.

This chain uses TRBV5-1 with TRBJ1-2; D remains ambiguous. The CDR3 runs to 13 residues. From germline, CDR1 is SGHRS and CDR2 YFSETQ. The V end lost 0 bases, the J end lost 4 bases, and 7 bases lay between the germline ends. For the CDR3, the DNA is TGCGCCAGCAGCTTGGCCGGGTTCTATGGCTACACCTTC. Translating gives CASSLAGFYGYTF.

The chain has TRBV30 and TRBJ1-1; perhaps TRBD1 as D (6 bases). Germline V gene lookup returns CDR1 GTSNPN and CDR2 SVGIG (reference sequence). Between the trimmed V and J ends, which lost 5 bases and 10 bases, there was a span of 23 bases. CDR3 length: 14 residues. The CDR3 DNA reads as TGTGCCTGGGCACAGGACAGAGTCCGTGTACGAGCTTTCTTT. This codes for CAWAQDRVRVRAFF.

The genes are TRBV7-2 and TRBJ2-2; D gene unclear. The CDR3 spans 15 residues. Germline CDR1 reads SGHTA; CDR2 reads FQGNSA. Trimming shortened V by 7 bases and J by 7 bases, and 19 bases separated the two germline ends. CDR3 protein: CASTPSGLLSGELFF. The CDR3 nucleotides read TGTGCCAGCACCCCCTCTGGGCTCCTGAGCGGGGAGCTGTTTTTT.

This rearrangement joins TRBV20-1 to TRBJ1-1; D is possibly TRBD1 (5 bases). The CDR3 spans 11 residues. Trimming pared 5 bases from V and 8 bases from J, leaving 12 bases between. The germline V gene encodes CDR1 DFQATT and CDR2 SNEGSKA (reference sequence). The CDR3 loop reads CSAWDYPEAFF. The DNA of the CDR3 is TGCAGTGCTTGGGACTACCCAGAAGCTTTCTTT.

The chain is built from TRBV6-6 and TRBJ2-7; 13 nucleotides align to TRBD2. Germline V gene lookup returns CDR1 MNHNY and CDR2 SVGAGI (reference sequence). The V segment lost 6 bases and the J segment 4 bases; nucleotides outside the gene matches: 6. CDR3 length: 15 amino acids. CDR3 DNA: TGTGCCAGCAGCCTACTAGCGGGGGGGCCATACGAGCAGTACTTC. Amino acid sequence: CASSLLAGGPYEQYF.

The rearrangement uses TRBV5-1 and TRBJ1-5, with TRBD1 identical over 9 bases. Germline CDR1 is SGHRS and CDR2 is YFSETQ. There are 15 residues in the CDR3. V gave up 3 bases and J gave up 5 bases; unmatched junction bases: 6. CDR3 DNA sequence: TGCGCCAGCAGCTGGGGGGACAGGGACGATCAGCCCCAGCATTTT. Its translation: CASSWGDRDDQPQHF.

V gene TRBV19 combines with J gene TRBJ1-1; TRBD1 aligns across 7 bases. V shed 6 bases and J 2 bases; nucleotides not matched to a gene: 6. Germline values: CDR1 LNHDA, CDR2 SQIVND (reference sequence). This CDR3 contains 14 residues. CDR3 sequence: CASRKTGINTEAFF. CDR3 DNA sequence: TGTGCCAGTAGGAAGACAGGGATAAACACTGAAGCTTTCTTT.

This clone was observed a few times. The V and J genes are TRBV5-6 and TRBJ2-2; TRBD1 matches 9 bases. The V and J ends lost 5 bases and 7 bases, in that order; junction bases with no gene match: 6. The CDR3 is made up of 14 amino acids. The germline CDR1 and CDR2 sequences are SGHDT and YYEEEE. In nucleotides, the CDR3 is TGTGCCAGCAGGGGGGACAGGGAGAACGGGGAGCTGTTTTTT. Protein: CASRGDRENGELFF.

The chain employs TRBV4-2 and TRBJ2-3; D might be TRBD2 (7 bases). Trimming took off 1 base at V and 0 bases at J, with 17 bases between the two ends. Germline V gene lookup returns CDR1 LGHNA and CDR2 YNFKEQ. CDR3 length: 18 residues. The CDR3 DNA is TGTGCCAGCAGCCAAGGGATTTTTGCGGGGGCTAGCACAGATACGCAGTATTTT. It yields the protein CASSQGIFAGASTDTQYF.

The chain is built from TRBV5-1 and TRBJ2-5, with 10 nucleotides matching TRBD2. The trim removed 2 bases at V and 5 bases at J, leaving 6 bases unmatched. CDR1 is SGHRS, CDR2 YFSETQ, per germline. The CDR3 consists of 15 residues. The CDR3 nucleotides read TGCGCCAGCAGCTTAGAGCGGGGGGGTATGGAGACCCAGTACTTC. Amino acids: CASSLERGGMETQYF.

The chain couples TRBV18 to TRBJ2-1; perhaps TRBD1 as D (6 bases). The V end was cut by 3 bases, the J end by 4 bases, with 16 bases between. Germline V gene lookup returns CDR1 KGHSH and CDR2 LQKENI. CDR3 length equals 16 residues. The CDR3: CASSPPWGDRYNEQFF. The DNA of the CDR3 is TGTGCCAGCTCACCTCCCTGGGGTGACAGGTACAATGAGCAGTTCTTC.

The chain recombines TRBV5-1 with TRBJ2-3; TRBD2 matches 8 bases. This CDR3 contains 17 residues. In germline, CDR1 is SGHRS, CDR2 YFSETQ. Unmatched junction bases numbered 8, after V lost 0 bases and J lost 2 bases. In nucleotides, the CDR3 is TGCGCCAGCAGCTTGGAGCGCGGGGGGACCCTCACAGATACGCAGTATTTT. Its protein product is CASSLERGGTLTDTQYF. The full variable domain, with the rest looked up from reference TRBV5-1 and TRBJ2-3, is KAGVTQTPRYLIKTRGQQVTLSCSPISGHRSVSWYQQTPGQGLQFLFEYFSETQRNKGNFPGRFSGRQFSNSRSEMNVSTLELGDSALYLCASSLERGGTLTDTQYFGPGTRLTVL.

This clone was found once. This sequence joins TRBV4-2 and TRBJ2-3; 9 nucleotides match TRBD1. This CDR3 has 16 residues. The junction had 9 bases not matched to a gene; V was cut back by 3 bases and J by 5 bases. From germline, CDR1 is LGHNA and CDR2 YNFKEQ. Written as DNA, the CDR3 is TGTGCCAGCAGCCAGGATACAGGGGGCATCGGAGATACGCAGTATTTT. Protein product: CASSQDTGGIGDTQYF.

The J gene is TRBJ2-5, the V gene TRBV19; 8 nucleotides agree with TRBD1. The trim removed 4 bases at V and 5 bases at J, leaving 6 bases unmatched. The CDR3 loop spans 14 amino acids. Germline assignment: CDR1 LNHDA and CDR2 SQIVND (reference sequence). The CDR3 spells CASSRTGTGETQYF. The CDR3 DNA reads as TGTGCCAGTAGTAGGACAGGGACGGGCGAGACCCAGTACTTC.